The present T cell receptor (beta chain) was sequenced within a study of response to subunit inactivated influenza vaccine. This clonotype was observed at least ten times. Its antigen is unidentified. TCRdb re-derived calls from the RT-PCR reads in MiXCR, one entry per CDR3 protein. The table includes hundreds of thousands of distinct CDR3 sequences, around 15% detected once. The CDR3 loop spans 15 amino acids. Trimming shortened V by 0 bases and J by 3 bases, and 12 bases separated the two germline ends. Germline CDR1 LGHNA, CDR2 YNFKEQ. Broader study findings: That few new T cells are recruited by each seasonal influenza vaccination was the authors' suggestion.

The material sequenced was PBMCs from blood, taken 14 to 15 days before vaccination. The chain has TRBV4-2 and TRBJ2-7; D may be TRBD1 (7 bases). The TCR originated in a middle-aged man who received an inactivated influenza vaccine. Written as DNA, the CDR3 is TGTGCCAGCAGCCAAGACCCAGGGGGGAACTACGAGCAGTACTTC. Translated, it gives CASSQDPGGNYEQYF.